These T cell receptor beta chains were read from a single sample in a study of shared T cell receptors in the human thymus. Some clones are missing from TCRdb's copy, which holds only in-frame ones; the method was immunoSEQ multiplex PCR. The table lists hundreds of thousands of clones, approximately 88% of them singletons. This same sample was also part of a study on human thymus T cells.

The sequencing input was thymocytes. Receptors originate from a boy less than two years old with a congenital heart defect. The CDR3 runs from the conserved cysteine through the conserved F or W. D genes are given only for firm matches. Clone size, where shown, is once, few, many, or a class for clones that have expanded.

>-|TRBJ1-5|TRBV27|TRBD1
TGTGCCAGCAGTTTATCTGGGACAGCCAATCAGCCCCAGCATTTT
CASSLSGTANQPQHF
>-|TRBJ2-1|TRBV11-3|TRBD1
TGTGCCAGCGGGGGCATGGGGATGACAGGGGTGCATGAGCAGTTCTTC
CASGGMGMTGVHEQFF
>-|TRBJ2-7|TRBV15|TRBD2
TGTGCCACCCAGTCGGGGGGAGCCCACGAGCAGTACTTC
CATQSGGAHEQYF
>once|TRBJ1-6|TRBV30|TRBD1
TGTGCCTGGCGGGACAGGAATTCACCCCTCCACTTT
CAWRDRNSPLHF
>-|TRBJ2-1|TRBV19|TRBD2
TGTGCCAGTAGCCCTAGCGGGAGCATGCCCTACAATGAGCAGTTCTTC
CASSPSGSMPYNEQFF
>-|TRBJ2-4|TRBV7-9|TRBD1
TGTGCCAGCAGCTTGAAGGGGGCGCGAAACATTCAGTACTTC
CASSLKGARNIQYF
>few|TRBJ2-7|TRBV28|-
TGTGCCAGCAGTTTCGTCCCACGTACTTACGAGCAGTACTTC
CASSFVPRTYEQYF
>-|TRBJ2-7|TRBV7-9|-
TGTGCCAGCAGCTTTGGCCCCCGCGAGCAGTACTTC
CASSFGPREQYF
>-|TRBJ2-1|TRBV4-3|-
TGCGCCAGCAGCCAAGATGAGGTAGCGGCCGACAATGAGCAGTTCTTC
CASSQDEVAADNEQFF
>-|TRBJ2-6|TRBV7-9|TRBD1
TGTGCCAGCAGCTCTCGGACAGGGGGCCCTTCTGGGGCCAACGTCCTGACTTTC
CASSSRTGGPSGANVLTF
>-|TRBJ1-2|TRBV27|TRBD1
TGTGCCAGCAGGCGGAGTACAGGACAGGGGGTATGTGGCTACACCTTC
CASRRSTGQGVCGYTF
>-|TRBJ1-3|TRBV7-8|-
TGTGCCAGCAGCTTAGGACCGGACTTGAGCTCTGGAAACACCATATATTTT
CASSLGPDLSSGNTIYF
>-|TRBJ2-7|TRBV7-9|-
TGTGCCAGCAGCCTTGGGGTAGCGGACTCCTACGAGCAGTACTTC
CASSLGVADSYEQYF
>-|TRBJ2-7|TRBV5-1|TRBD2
TGCGCCAGCAGCTCGGATCTAGCGGGAGGGCCCCACGAGCAGTACTTC
CASSSDLAGGPHEQYF
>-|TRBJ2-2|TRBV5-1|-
TGCGCCAGCAGCTTGAACCTTCAGGGCAGTTGGACCGGGGAGCTGTTTTTT
CASSLNLQGSWTGELFF
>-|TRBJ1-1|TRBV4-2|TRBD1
TGTGCCAGCAGCTCCCGGGACAGGGGGCCGGTAGGCACTGAAGCTTTCTTT
CASSSRDRGPVGTEAFF
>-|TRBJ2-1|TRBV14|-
TGTGCCAGCAGCTTAGGAGGCCACCCTGGGAATGAGCAGTTCTTC
CASSLGGHPGNEQFF
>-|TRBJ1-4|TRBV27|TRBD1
TGTGCCAGCAGAGAAGGGACAGGGGGTAATGAAAAACTGTTTTTT
CASREGTGGNEKLFF
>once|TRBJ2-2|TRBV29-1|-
TGCAGCGCTGAGGGGGGGCCGAACACCGGGGAGCTGTTTTTT
CSAEGGPNTGELFF
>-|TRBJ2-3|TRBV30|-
TGTGCCTGGAGTACCCCCCAGCGGGCCTATCCTAGCACAGATACGCAGTATTTT
CAWSTPQRAYPSTDTQYF
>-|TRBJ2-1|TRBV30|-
TGTGCCTGGAGTGTACCTGCTAGGCGGGGTGAGCAGTTCTTC
CAWSVPARRGEQFF
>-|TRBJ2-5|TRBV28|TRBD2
TGTGCCAGCAGTTTTCCGGCTTTGCGGGAGGACCAAGAGACCCAGTACTTC
CASSFPALREDQETQYF
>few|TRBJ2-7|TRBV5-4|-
TGTGCCAGCAGTAACCTGGGACACCTTTCCTACGAGCAGTACTTC
CASSNLGHLSYEQYF
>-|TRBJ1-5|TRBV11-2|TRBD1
TGTGCCAGCAGCTTAGGACAGGGGGCGCGGCAGCCCCAGCATTTT
CASSLGQGARQPQHF
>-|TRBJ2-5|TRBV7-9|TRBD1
TGTGCCAGCAGCGCCCTCTCGGGACAGGGGTTTGAGACCCAGTACTTC
CASSALSGQGFETQYF
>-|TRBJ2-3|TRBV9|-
TGTGCCAGCAGCGTAGGTCGTCTAGACGAACCCCACACAGATACGCAGTATTTT
CASSVGRLDEPHTDTQYF
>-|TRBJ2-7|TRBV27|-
TGTGCCAGCAGTCCCCGAAGTTTATTGGGGGCAGTGGGCGAGCAGTACTTC
CASSPRSLLGAVGEQYF
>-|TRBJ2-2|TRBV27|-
TGTGCCAGCAACGGTGCCAGCGCCGGGGAGCTGTTTTTT
CASNGASAGELFF
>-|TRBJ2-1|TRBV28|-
TGTGCCAGCAGTAACTCGGACGGGAGCTCCTACAATGAGCAGTTCTTC
CASSNSDGSSYNEQFF
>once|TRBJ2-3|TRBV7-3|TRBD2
TGTGCCAGCAGCTTAACAGGACTAGCGGGAGATACGCAGTATTTT
CASSLTGLAGDTQYF
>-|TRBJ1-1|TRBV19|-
TGTGCCAGTACGCGGGGGAACACTGAAGCTTTCTTT
CASTRGNTEAFF
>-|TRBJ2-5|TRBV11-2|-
TGTGCCAGCAGCTTAGTAGGGGCTAGGGAAGAGACCCAGTACTTC
CASSLVGAREETQYF
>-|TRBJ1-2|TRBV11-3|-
TGTGCCAGCAGCTTCCACCCGGGGGGCTATGGCTACACCTTC
CASSFHPGGYGYTF
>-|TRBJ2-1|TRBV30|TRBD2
TGTGCCTGGAGTGTACCCCGGACTAGCGGGAGCTACAATGAGCAGTTCTTC
CAWSVPRTSGSYNEQFF
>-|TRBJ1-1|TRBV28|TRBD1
TGTGCCAGCAGTTTAGGACAGGGTTCCACTGAAGCTTTCTTT
CASSLGQGSTEAFF
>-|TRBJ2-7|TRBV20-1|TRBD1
TGCAGTGCTACGACAGGGGGAGAGCAGTACTTC
CSATTGGEQYF
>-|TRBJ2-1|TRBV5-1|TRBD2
TGCGCCAGTCGCCCGGGACTAGCGGGAGTGGGGGCCTACAATGAGCAGTTCTTC
CASRPGLAGVGAYNEQFF
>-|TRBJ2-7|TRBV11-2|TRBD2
TGTGCCAGCAGCTTAGCCGCTAGCGGGAGCCGATACGAGCAGTACTTC
CASSLAASGSRYEQYF
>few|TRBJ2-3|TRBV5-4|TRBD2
TGTGCCAGCAGCTTGGCGAGGACTAGCGGGCGCACAGATACGCAGTATTTT
CASSLARTSGRTDTQYF
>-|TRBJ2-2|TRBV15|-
TGTGCCACCAGCAACCGACTAGGTTCTGCCGGGGAGCTGTTTTTT
CATSNRLGSAGELFF
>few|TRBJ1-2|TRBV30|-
TGTGCCTGGAGCTTGGAATTCCGGCTCTTACTCGGGGGCTACACCTTC
CAWSLEFRLLLGGYTF
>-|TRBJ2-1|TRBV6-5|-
TGTGCCAGCAGTTACGGGGGGGACACGGCCTACAATGAGCAGTTCTTC
CASSYGGDTAYNEQFF
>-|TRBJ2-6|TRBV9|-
TGTGCCAGCAGCGTAGGAGAGAGGCGAAACGCTGGGGCCAACGTCCTGACTTTC
CASSVGERRNAGANVLTF
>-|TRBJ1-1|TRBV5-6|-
TGTGCCAGCAGCTGCGGCGGGACGGAGAACACTGAAGCTTTCTTT
CASSCGGTENTEAFF
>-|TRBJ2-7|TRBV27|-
TGTGCCAGCAGTTTTTCGATGGGCTATCCCTACGAGCAGTACTTC
CASSFSMGYPYEQYF
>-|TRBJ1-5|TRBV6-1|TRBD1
TGTGCCAGCAGTGAACCCGGGGAGGACAGGGGTAATCAGCCCCAGCATTTT
CASSEPGEDRGNQPQHF
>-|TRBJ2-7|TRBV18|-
TGTGCCAGCTCACGAGCAGCCCGGGGATGCGAGCAGTACTTC
CASSRAARGCEQYF
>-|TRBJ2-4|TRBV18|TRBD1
TGTGCCAGCTCAACGGGGGACAGGGGGCGCCTAGCCAAAAACATTCAGTACTTC
CASSTGDRGRLAKNIQYF
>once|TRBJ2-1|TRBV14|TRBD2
TGTGCCAGCAGCCACCGTACGGGACCGGGGGGTGAGCAGTTCTTC
CASSHRTGPGGEQFF
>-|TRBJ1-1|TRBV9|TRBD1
TGTGCCAGCAGCGTAGAGGGGGACAGGGTCGGGACTGAAGCTTTCTTT
CASSVEGDRVGTEAFF
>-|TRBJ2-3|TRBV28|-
TGTGCCAGCAGTTTAGTGGCAGGGCGGACAGATACGCAGTATTTT
CASSLVAGRTDTQYF
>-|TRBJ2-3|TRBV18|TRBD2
TGTGCCAGCTCACACCTAGCGGGAGGGCCGGAAAGCACAGATACGCAGTATTTT
CASSHLAGGPESTDTQYF
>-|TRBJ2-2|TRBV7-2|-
TGTGCCAGCAGCCCGCCCCTAGGGGGGGACACCGGGGAGCTGTTTTTT
CASSPPLGGDTGELFF
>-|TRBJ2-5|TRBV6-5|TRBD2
TGTGCCAGCAGTTACGGTCAGCGGGAGAGAGAGACCCAGTACTTC
CASSYGQRERETQYF